The source of this T cell receptor (beta chain) is a study of T cell changes during pregnancy in multiple sclerosis. The repertoire was sequenced with immunoSEQ multiplex PCR; TCRdb's copy has only in-frame clones and lacks some. The sample records tens of thousands of clones, approximately 93% being singletons. Trimming cost V 5 bases and J 6 bases, with 20 bases left between them. From germline, CDR1 is PRHDT and CDR2 FYEKMQ (reference sequence). The CDR3 is 16 amino acids. The receptor comes from a female donor with multiple sclerosis, enrolled in a pregnancy study. The sample consisted of peripheral blood, taken in the second trimester of pregnancy. This chain uses TRBV13 with TRBJ2-1, with D possibly being TRBD1 (6 bases). In DNA, the CDR3 is TGTGCCAGCAGCCCGAGGGGGAGCCTAAACCTCAATGAGCAGTTCTTC. Its translation is CASSPRGSLNLNEQFF.